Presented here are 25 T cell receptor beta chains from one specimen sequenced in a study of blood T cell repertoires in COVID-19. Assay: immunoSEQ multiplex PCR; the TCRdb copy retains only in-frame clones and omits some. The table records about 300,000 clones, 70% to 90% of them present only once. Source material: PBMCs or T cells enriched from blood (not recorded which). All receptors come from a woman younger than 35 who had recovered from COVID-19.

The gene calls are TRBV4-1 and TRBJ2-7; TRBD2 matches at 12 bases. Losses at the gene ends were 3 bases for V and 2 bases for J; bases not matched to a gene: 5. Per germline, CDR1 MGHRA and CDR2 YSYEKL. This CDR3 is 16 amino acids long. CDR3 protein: CASSHYGLAGTYEQYF. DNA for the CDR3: TGCGCCAGCAGCCATTATGGACTAGCGGGAACCTACGAGCAGTACTTC.

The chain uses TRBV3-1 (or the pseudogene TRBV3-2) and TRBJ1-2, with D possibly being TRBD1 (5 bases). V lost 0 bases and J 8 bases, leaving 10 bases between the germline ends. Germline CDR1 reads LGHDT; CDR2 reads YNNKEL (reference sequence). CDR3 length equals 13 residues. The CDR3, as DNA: TGTGCCAGCAGCCAAGAAACAGGCCACGGCTACACCTTC. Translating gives CASSQETGHGYTF.

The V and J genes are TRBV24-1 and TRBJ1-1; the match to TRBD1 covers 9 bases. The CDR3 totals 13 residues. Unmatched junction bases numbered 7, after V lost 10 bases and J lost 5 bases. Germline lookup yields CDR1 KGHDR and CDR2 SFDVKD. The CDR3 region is CATGGQGGTEAFF. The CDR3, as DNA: TGTGCCACAGGGGGACAGGGAGGAACTGAAGCTTTCTTT.

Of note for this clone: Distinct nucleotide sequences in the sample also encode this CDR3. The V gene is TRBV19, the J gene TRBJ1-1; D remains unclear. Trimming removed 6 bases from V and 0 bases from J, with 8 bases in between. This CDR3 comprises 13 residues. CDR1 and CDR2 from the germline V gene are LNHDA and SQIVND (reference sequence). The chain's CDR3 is CASSPSMNTEAFF. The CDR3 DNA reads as TGTGCCAGTAGCCCCAGTATGAACACTGAAGCTTTCTTT. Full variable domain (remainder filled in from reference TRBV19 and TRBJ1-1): DGGITQSPKYLFRKEGQNVTLSCEQNLNHDAMYWYRQDPGQGLRLIYYSQIVNDFQKGDIAEGYSVSREKKESFPLTVTSAQKNPTAFYLCASSPSMNTEAFFGQGTRLTVV.

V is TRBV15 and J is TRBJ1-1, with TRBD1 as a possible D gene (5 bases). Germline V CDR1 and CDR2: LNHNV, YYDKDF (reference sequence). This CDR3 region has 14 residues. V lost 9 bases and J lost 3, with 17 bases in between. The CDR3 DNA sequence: TGTGCCACTGGAAGCCGGCGGGGCTACACTGAAGCTTTCTTT. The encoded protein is CATGSRRGYTEAFF.

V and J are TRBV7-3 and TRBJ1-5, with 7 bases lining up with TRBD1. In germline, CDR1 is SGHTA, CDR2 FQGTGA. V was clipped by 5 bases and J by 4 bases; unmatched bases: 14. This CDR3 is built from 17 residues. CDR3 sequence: CASSQRDSGWGNQPQHF. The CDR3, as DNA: TGTGCCAGCAGCCAAAGGGACAGCGGTTGGGGAAATCAGCCCCAGCATTTT.

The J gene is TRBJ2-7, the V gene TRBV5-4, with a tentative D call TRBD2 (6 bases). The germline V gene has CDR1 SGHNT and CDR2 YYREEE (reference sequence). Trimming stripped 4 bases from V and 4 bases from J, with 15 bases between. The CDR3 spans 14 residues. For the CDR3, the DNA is TGTGCCAGCAGCCACTTCCCCGGGACTTACGAGCAGTACTTC. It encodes CASSHFPGTYEQYF.

The CDR3 sequence: CASSTQGQFYGYTF. Written as DNA, the CDR3 is TGTGCCAGTAGTACACAGGGACAGTTCTATGGCTACACCTTC. The genes are TRBV19 and TRBJ1-2; 7 bases map to TRBD1. CDR3 length equals 14 residues. Germline V gene data show CDR1 as LNHDA and CDR2 as SQIVND (reference sequence). The J segment lost 4 bases and the V segment lost 4 bases, leaving 6 bases of the junction unmatched.

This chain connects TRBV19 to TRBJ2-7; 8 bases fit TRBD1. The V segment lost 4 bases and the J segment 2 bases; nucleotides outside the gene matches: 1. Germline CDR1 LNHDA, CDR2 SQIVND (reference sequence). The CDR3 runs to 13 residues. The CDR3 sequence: CASSRDRTYEQYF. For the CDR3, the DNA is TGTGCCAGTAGTAGGGACAGGACCTACGAGCAGTACTTC.

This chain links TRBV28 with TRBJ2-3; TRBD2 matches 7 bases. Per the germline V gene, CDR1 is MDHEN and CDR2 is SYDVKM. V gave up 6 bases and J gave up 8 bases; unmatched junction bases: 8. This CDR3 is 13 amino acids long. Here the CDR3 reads CASRASGRGTQYF. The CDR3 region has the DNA TGTGCCAGCAGGGCTAGCGGAAGGGGTACGCAGTATTTT.

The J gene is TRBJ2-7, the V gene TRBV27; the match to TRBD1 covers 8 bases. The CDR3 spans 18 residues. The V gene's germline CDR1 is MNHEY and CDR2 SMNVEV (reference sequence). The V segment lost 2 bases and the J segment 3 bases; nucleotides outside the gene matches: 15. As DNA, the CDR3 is TGTGCCAGCAGTTTAGTGGGGCCAGGACAGGGCTACTACTACGAGCAGTACTTC. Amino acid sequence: CASSLVGPGQGYYYEQYF.

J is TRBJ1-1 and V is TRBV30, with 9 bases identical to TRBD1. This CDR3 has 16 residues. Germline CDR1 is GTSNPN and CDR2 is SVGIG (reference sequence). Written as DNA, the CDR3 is TGTGTACTCCGAACAGGGGGCGTCGGAATCAACACTGAAGCTTTCTTT. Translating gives CVLRTGGVGINTEAFF.

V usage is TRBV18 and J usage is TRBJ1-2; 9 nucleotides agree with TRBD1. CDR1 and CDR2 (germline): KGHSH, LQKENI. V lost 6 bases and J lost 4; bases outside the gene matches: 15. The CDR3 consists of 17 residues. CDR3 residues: CASSASQDRGFLYGYTF. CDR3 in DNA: TGTGCCAGCTCCGCGTCACAGGACAGGGGCTTTCTCTATGGCTACACCTTC.

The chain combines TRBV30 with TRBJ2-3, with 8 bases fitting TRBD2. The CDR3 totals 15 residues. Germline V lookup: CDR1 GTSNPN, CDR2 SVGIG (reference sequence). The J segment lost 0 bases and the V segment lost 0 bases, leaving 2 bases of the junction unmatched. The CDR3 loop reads CAWSVGGVSTDTQYF. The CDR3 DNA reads TGTGCCTGGAGTGTCGGGGGGGTTAGCACAGATACGCAGTATTTT.

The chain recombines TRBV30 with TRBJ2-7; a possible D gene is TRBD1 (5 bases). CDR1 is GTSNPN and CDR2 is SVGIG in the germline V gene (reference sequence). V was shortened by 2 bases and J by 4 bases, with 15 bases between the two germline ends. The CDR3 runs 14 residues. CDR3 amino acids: CAWSRGSDSYEQYF. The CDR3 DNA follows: TGTGCCTGGAGTAGGGGCTCCGACTCTTACGAGCAGTACTTC.

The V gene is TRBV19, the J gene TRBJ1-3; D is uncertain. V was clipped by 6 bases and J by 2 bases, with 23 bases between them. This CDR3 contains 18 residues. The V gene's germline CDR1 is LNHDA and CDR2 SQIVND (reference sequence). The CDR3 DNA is TGTGCCAGTAGCCTCTCCCCTTTAGGTAGCCGGCCTGGAAACACCATATATTTT. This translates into CASSLSPLGSRPGNTIYF. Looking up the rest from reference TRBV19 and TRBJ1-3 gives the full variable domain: DGGITQSPKYLFRKEGQNVTLSCEQNLNHDAMYWYRQDPGQGLRLIYYSQIVNDFQKGDIAEGYSVSREKKESFPLTVTSAQKNPTAFYLCASSLSPLGSRPGNTIYFGEGSWLTVV.

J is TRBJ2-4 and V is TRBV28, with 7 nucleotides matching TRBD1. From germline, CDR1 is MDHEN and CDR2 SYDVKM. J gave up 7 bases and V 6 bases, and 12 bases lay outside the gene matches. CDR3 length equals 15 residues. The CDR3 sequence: CASRTRQGWDNIQYF. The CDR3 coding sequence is TGTGCCAGCAGGACTCGACAGGGCTGGGACAACATTCAGTACTTC.

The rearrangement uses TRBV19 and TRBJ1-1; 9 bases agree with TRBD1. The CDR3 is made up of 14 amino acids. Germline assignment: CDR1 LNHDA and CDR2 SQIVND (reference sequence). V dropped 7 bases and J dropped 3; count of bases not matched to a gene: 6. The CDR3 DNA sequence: TGTGCCAGTACCTGGACAGGGGTAGACACTGAAGCTTTCTTT. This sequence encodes CASTWTGVDTEAFF.

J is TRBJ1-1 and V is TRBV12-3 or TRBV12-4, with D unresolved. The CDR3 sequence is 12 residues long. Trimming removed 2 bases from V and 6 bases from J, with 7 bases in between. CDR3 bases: TGTGCCAGCAGTTTATTCTTCCCTGAAGCTTTCTTT. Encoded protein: CASSLFFPEAFF.

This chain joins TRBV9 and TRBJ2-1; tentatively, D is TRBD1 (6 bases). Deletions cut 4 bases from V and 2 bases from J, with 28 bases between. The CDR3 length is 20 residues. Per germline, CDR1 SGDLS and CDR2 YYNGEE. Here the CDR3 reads CASSTQQGSAFDLPYNEQFF. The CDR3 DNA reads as TGTGCCAGCAGCACGCAACAGGGTTCCGCCTTCGACCTCCCCTACAATGAGCAGTTCTTC. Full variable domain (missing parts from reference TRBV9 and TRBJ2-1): DSGVTQTPKHLITATGQRVTLRCSPRSGDLSVYWYQQSLDQGLQFLIQYYNGEERAKGNILERFSAQQFPDLHSELNLSSLELGDSALYFCASSTQQGSAFDLPYNEQFFGPGTRLTVL.

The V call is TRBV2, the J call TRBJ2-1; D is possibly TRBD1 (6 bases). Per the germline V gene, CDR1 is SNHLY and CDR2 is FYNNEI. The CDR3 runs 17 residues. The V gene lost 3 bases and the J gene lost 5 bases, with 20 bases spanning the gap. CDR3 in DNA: TGTGCCAGCAGTGACCCAGGGGAGTACCTCGGGCACAATGAGCAGTTCTTC. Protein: CASSDPGEYLGHNEQFF. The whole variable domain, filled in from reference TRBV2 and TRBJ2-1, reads EPEVTQTPSHQVTQMGQEVILRCVPISNHLYFYWYRQILGQKVEFLVSFYNNEISEKSEIFDDQFSVERPDGSNFTLKIRSTKLEDSAMYFCASSDPGEYLGHNEQFFGPGTRLTVL.

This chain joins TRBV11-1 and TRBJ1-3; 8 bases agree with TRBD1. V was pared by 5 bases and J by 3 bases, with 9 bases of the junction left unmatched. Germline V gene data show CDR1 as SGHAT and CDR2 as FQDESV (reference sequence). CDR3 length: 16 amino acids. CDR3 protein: CASSPSTGTGGNTIYF. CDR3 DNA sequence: TGTGCCAGCAGCCCTTCCACCGGGACAGGTGGAAACACCATATATTTT. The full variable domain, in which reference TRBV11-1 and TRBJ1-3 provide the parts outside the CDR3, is EAEVAQSPRYKITEKSQAVAFWCDPISGHATLYWYRQILGQGPELLVQFQDESVVDDSQLPKDRFSAERLKGVDSTLKIQPAELGDSAMYLCASSPSTGTGGNTIYFGEGSWLTVV.

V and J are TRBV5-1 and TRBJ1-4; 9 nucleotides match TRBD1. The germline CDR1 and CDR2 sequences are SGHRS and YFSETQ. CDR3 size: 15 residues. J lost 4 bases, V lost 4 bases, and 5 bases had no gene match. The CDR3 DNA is TGCGCCAGCAGCATCTGGACAGGGGATAATGAAAAACTGTTTTTT. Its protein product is CASSIWTGDNEKLFF.

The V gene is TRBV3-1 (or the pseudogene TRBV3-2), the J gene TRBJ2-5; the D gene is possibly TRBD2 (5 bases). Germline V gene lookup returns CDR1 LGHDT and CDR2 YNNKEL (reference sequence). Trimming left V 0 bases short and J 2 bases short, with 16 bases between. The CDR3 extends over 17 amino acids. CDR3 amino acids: CASSQEHSRGRQETQYF. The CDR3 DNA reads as TGTGCCAGCAGCCAAGAGCATAGTCGAGGGAGACAAGAGACCCAGTACTTC.

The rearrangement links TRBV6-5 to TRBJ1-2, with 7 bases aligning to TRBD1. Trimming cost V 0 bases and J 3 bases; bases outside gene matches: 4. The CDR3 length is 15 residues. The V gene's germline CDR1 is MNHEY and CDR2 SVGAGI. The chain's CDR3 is CASSYSYDRDYGYTF. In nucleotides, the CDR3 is TGTGCCAGCAGTTACTCTTATGACAGGGACTATGGCTACACCTTC.